The 27 T cell receptor beta chains presented below share a single source sample, sequenced in a study of naive and memory T cell subsets. An equimolar mix of two oligonucleotides served as the beta constant-region primer for TRBC1 and TRBC2. Four rounds of PCR amplified the ligated cDNA using nested alpha and beta constant-region primers plus SP2. MiXCR, applied by TCRdb to the UMI-ligation and nested PCR reads, yields one record per CDR3 protein. The table shows some 83,000 distinct CDR3 sequences, with over 8.5% occurring only once. Sample: naive CD8+ T cells from blood. Receptors were obtained from a human donor in good health.

In its sample, this clonotype was seen many times. The chain links TRBV9 to TRBJ2-3; no clear D. Germline V lookup: CDR1 SGDLS, CDR2 YYNGEE. V lost 0 bases, J lost 2 bases, and 10 bases lay in between. This CDR3 spans 15 amino acids. DNA for the CDR3: TGTGCCAGCAGCGTAGATCCCTCCTACACAGATACGCAGTATTTT. It specifies CASSVDPSYTDTQYF.

This clonotype was seen ten or more times. The chain is built from TRBV7-9 and TRBJ2-3, with D maybe TRBD2 (6 bases). Germline lookup yields CDR1 SEHNR and CDR2 FQNEAQ (reference sequence). The germline V and J ends were trimmed by 11 bases and 1 base, with 16 bases remaining between them. This CDR3 region has 14 residues. CDR3 sequence (DNA): TGTGCCGAACCAAAGGAGGGTGGCACAGATACGCAGTATTTT. The encoded protein is CAEPKEGGTDTQYF.

There are a few counts of this clonotype. The chain is built from TRBV2 and TRBJ1-5; D perhaps matches TRBD1 (5 bases). The CDR3 consists of 16 residues. The germline V gene has CDR1 SNHLY and CDR2 FYNNEI. V shed 3 bases and J shed 4 bases, with 16 bases lying between them. CDR3 DNA: TGTGCCAGCAGTGATCTTAAGGGACCTGCTAATCAGCCCCAGCATTTT. This translates into CASSDLKGPANQPQHF.

A few counts support this clonotype. The V gene is TRBV7-6, the J gene TRBJ2-5, with TRBD1 as a possible D gene (6 bases). The CDR3 extends over 15 amino acids. Germline V gives CDR1 SGHVS, CDR2 FNYEAQ. V was shortened by 2 bases and J by 3 bases, with 13 bases between the two germline ends. CDR3 loop: CASSLLDRLEETQYF. In DNA, the CDR3 is TGTGCCAGCAGCTTACTGGACAGATTAGAAGAGACCCAGTACTTC.

This clonotype was counted a few times. This rearrangement joins TRBV28 to TRBJ1-1; 9 bases map to TRBD1. Trimming cost V 6 bases and J 3 bases; bases outside gene matches: 11. Germline assignment: CDR1 MDHEN and CDR2 SYDVKM. This CDR3 is 16 amino acids long. CDR3 sequence reads: CASSQRGTGSYTEAFF. The CDR3 bases are TGTGCCAGCAGCCAACGAGGGACAGGGAGTTACACTGAAGCTTTCTTT.

Ten or more counts support this clonotype. The genes are TRBV29-1 and TRBJ2-1, with 7 nucleotides matching TRBD1. Germline values: CDR1 SQVTM, CDR2 ANQGSEA. CDR3 length equals 14 residues. Trimming removed 0 bases from V and 6 bases from J; junction bases left unmatched: 5. The CDR3 protein is CSVEDRQGVNEQFF. In DNA, the CDR3 is TGCAGCGTTGAAGATCGACAGGGCGTCAATGAGCAGTTCTTC.

The chain combines TRBV12-3 or TRBV12-4 with TRBJ2-1; 14 bases map to TRBD2. The CDR3 is 19 amino acids. V gave up 5 bases and J gave up 8 bases; unmatched junction bases: 17. The CDR3 nucleotides read TGTGCCAGCAGTCCGTGGACTAGCGGGAGGACCCCCCGGGTCGATGAGCAGTTCTTC. Its protein product is CASSPWTSGRTPRVDEQFF.

This clonotype occurred a few times. V usage is TRBV7-3 and J usage is TRBJ2-4; possibly TRBD1 or TRBD2 for D (6 bases each). V lost 5 bases to trimming and J lost 2 bases, with 13 bases between them. CDR1 is SGHTA, CDR2 FQGTGA, per germline. The CDR3 consists of 15 residues. CDR3 DNA sequence: TGTGCCAGCAGCGTCGACGGGGGCCCCAAAAACATTCAGTACTTC. Its translation is CASSVDGGPKNIQYF.

The chain joins TRBV6-5 to TRBJ2-1; D perhaps matches TRBD2 (6 bases). This CDR3 spans 18 amino acids. V shed 0 bases and J shed 7 bases, with 22 bases lying between them. Germline lookup yields CDR1 MNHEY and CDR2 SVGAGI. The CDR3 spells CASSYSSGGKIFLNEQFF. CDR3 coding DNA: TGTGCCAGCAGTTACTCGTCGGGCGGGAAAATTTTCTTGAATGAGCAGTTCTTC.

The gene calls are TRBV29-1 and TRBJ2-2; 8 bases align to TRBD2. Unmatched junction bases numbered 5, after V lost 5 bases and J lost 6 bases. This CDR3 has 13 residues. Germline V CDR1 and CDR2: SQVTM, ANQGSEA. The chain's CDR3 is CSVPAGAAGELFF. CDR3 sequence (DNA): TGCAGCGTTCCAGCGGGAGCGGCCGGGGAGCTGTTTTTT.

V usage is TRBV4-1 and J usage is TRBJ2-5; unclear D gene. The CDR3 is 12 residues long. From germline, CDR1 is MGHRA and CDR2 YSYEKL. V gave up 0 bases and J gave up 4 bases, with 3 bases separating them. As DNA, the CDR3 is TGCGCCAGCAGCCAAGAGGGAGAGACCCAGTACTTC. This translates into CASSQEGETQYF.

This chain connects TRBV5-6 to TRBJ2-5; perhaps TRBD1 as D (5 bases). CDR1 SGHDT and CDR2 YYEEEE come from the germline V gene. Trimming took 2 bases from V and 5 from J, leaving 16 bases between them. The CDR3 covers 15 residues. The CDR3 coding sequence is TGTGCCAGCAGCTTCCAGGGTTTGGTAAAGGAGACCCAGTACTTC. This translates into CASSFQGLVKETQYF.

This chain joins TRBV10-3 and TRBJ2-3; 7 positions match TRBD1. The CDR3 sequence is 15 residues long. V trimming: 11 bases; J trimming: 5 bases; junction bases outside the gene matches: 16. The V gene's germline CDR1 is ENHRY and CDR2 SYGVKD. This chain's CDR3 is CAVWVRDREEDTQYF. CDR3 bases: TGTGCCGTCTGGGTTCGAGACAGGGAAGAAGATACGCAGTATTTT.

This clonotype was recorded a few times. The chain employs TRBV14 and TRBJ1-1; D may be TRBD1 (6 bases). The CDR3 spans 15 residues. The V gene lost 3 bases and the J gene lost 1 base, with 12 bases spanning the gap. Germline V CDR1 and CDR2: SGHDN, FVKESK. The CDR3 spells CASSHSQGKNTEAFF. The CDR3 DNA reads TGTGCCAGCAGCCATTCTCAGGGGAAGAACACTGAAGCTTTCTTT.

Ten or more counts support this clonotype. The chain is built from TRBV20-1 and TRBJ2-7, with D possibly being TRBD1 (6 bases). Trimming took 8 bases from V and 6 from J, leaving 20 bases between them. Germline V gene sequence: CDR1 DFQATT, CDR2 SNEGSKA (reference sequence). The CDR3 spans 13 residues. CDR3 region: CSTNDRPTTEQYF. Written as DNA, the CDR3 is TGCAGTACCAACGACAGGCCGACGACCGAGCAGTACTTC.

This clonotype was found a few times. The J gene is TRBJ1-2, the V gene TRBV9, with 7 bases identical to TRBD1. The junction had 11 bases not matched to a gene; V was cut back by 7 bases and J by 8 bases. Germline CDR1 reads SGDLS; CDR2 reads YYNGEE. The CDR3 consists of 13 residues. For the CDR3, the DNA is TGTGCCAGCGAAGGAGGGGGCGCGTGGGGCTACACCTTC. It encodes CASEGGGAWGYTF.

This clonotype was seen many times. The chain recombines TRBV14 with TRBJ2-7; D uncertain. Trimming removed 3 bases from V and 2 bases from J, with 8 bases in between. The length of the CDR3 is 13 residues. Germline-derived CDR1 and CDR2 are SGHDN and FVKESK. CDR3 DNA sequence: TGTGCCAGCAGCCATGGCGGTCCCTACGAGCAGTACTTC. Amino acid sequence: CASSHGGPYEQYF. The full variable domain, completed using reference TRBV14 and TRBJ2-7, is EAGVTQFPSHSVIEKGQTVTLRCDPISGHDNLYWYRRVMGKEIKFLLHFVKESKQDESGMPNNRFLAERTGGTYSTLKVQPAELEDSGVYFCASSHGGPYEQYFGPGTRLTVT.

The rearrangement uses TRBV30 and TRBJ1-4; 7 nucleotides match TRBD1. The CDR3 runs to 14 residues. J was trimmed by 7 bases and V by 0 bases; bases with no gene match: 5. CDR1 GTSNPN and CDR2 SVGIG come from the germline V gene (reference sequence). CDR3 protein: CAWSVTAGGEKLFF. CDR3 sequence (DNA): TGTGCCTGGAGTGTAACGGCAGGGGGTGAAAAACTGTTTTTT. Complete variable domain (other parts from reference TRBV30 and TRBJ1-4): SQTIHQWPATLVQPVGSPLSLECTVEGTSNPNLYWYRQAAGRGLQLLFYSVGIGQISSEVPQNLSASRPQDRQFILSSKKLLLSDSGFYLCAWSVTAGGEKLFFGSGTQLSVL.

The genes are TRBV4-2 and TRBJ2-7, with 9 bases that match TRBD2. V was clipped by 4 bases and J by 4 bases; unmatched bases: 5. This CDR3 is built from 14 residues. Germline-derived CDR1 and CDR2 are LGHNA and YNFKEQ. The CDR3 DNA is TGTGCCAGCAGCCCAAGACTAGCGGATTACGAGCAGTACTTC. This encodes CASSPRLADYEQYF.

The J gene is TRBJ2-3, the V gene TRBV4-1; D unresolved. The CDR3 is made up of 14 amino acids. Germline CDR1 and CDR2: MGHRA and YSYEKL. Trimming left V 3 bases short and J 2 bases short, with 9 bases between. The CDR3 loop reads CASSQRSPTDTQYF. The CDR3 region has the DNA TGCGCCAGCAGCCAGAGGTCCCCCACAGATACGCAGTATTTT.

In this sample, this clonotype turned up a few times. The rearrangement links TRBV29-1 to TRBJ2-1; D is possibly TRBD1 (5 bases). This CDR3 contains 15 residues. V gave up 1 base and J gave up 1 base, with 11 bases separating them. Germline loops: CDR1 SQVTM, CDR2 ANQGSEA. In DNA, the CDR3 is TGCAGCGTTGAAGGGGGCGTTATATCCTACAATGAGCAGTTCTTC. Encoded protein: CSVEGGVISYNEQFF.

This clonotype was observed at least ten times. The J gene is TRBJ2-2, the V gene TRBV6-5; the D is unclear. Germline V gene data show CDR1 as MNHEY and CDR2 as SVGAGI. The CDR3 runs 15 residues. V dropped 1 base and J dropped 0 bases, with 6 bases sitting between them. The CDR3 protein is CASSYLAANTGELFF. DNA of the CDR3: TGTGCCAGCAGTTACTTGGCGGCGAACACCGGGGAGCTGTTTTTT.

The rearrangement joins TRBV28 to TRBJ2-7; no clear D. From germline, CDR1 is MDHEN and CDR2 SYDVKM. The CDR3 extends over 13 amino acids. Trimming shortened V by 3 bases and J by 1 base, and 7 bases separated the two germline ends. The CDR3 region is CASSFGRSYEQYF. DNA of the CDR3: TGTGCCAGCAGTTTCGGCAGGTCCTACGAGCAGTACTTC.

This clonotype occurred many times. This chain links TRBV12-5 with TRBJ2-1; a possible D gene is TRBD2 (5 bases). CDR1 and CDR2 from the germline V gene are LGHNT and FRNRAP. This CDR3 spans 15 amino acids. V dropped 6 bases and J dropped 4 bases, with 16 bases sitting between them. Written as DNA, the CDR3 is TGTGCTAGTGGCTCTGGAGGTGAGCTATACAATGAGCAGTTCTTC. It specifies CASGSGGELYNEQFF. The entire variable domain, with the rest obtained from reference TRBV12-5 and TRBJ2-1, is as follows: DARVTQTPRHKVTEMGQEVTMRCQPILGHNTVFWYRQTMMQGLELLAYFRNRAPLDDSGMPKDRFSAEMPDATLATLKIQPSEPRDSAVYFCASGSGGELYNEQFFGPGTRLTVL.

This chain connects TRBV7-9 to TRBJ2-2; D unresolved. Per the germline V gene, CDR1 is SEHNR and CDR2 is FQNEAQ (reference sequence). V shed 1 base and J shed 0 bases, with 6 bases lying between them. The CDR3 is made up of 15 amino acids. The CDR3 bases are TGTGCCAGCAGCTTAGTGCGGCCGAACACCGGGGAGCTGTTTTTT. As protein: CASSLVRPNTGELFF.

This clonotype was observed at least ten times. The chain recombines TRBV3-1 with TRBJ2-1; D is undetermined. Germline values: CDR1 LGHDT, CDR2 YNNKEL (reference sequence). Trimming took off 0 bases at V and 5 bases at J, with 11 bases between the two ends. This CDR3 is built from 15 residues. DNA for the CDR3: TGTGCCAGCAGCCAAGAAACGAAACCCGACAATGAGCAGTTCTTC. Translating it yields CASSQETKPDNEQFF.

The sample holds many counts of this clonotype. The gene calls are TRBV2 and TRBJ2-1; no definite D call. The CDR3 is made up of 10 amino acids. With 5 bases removed from V and 8 bases from J, the gap between germline ends came to 4 bases. Germline lookup yields CDR1 SNHLY and CDR2 FYNNEI. DNA of the CDR3: TGTGCCAGCAGTATCGATGAGCAGTTCTTC. Translated: CASSIDEQFF.